This TCR beta chain was captured in a study of cytomegalovirus exposure and HLA in healthy donors. Study-wide points: TCR beta chains associated with HLA were, in a later analysis, more clonally expanded than equally common others. Immune exposure information comprised only CMV serostatus.

Donors consisted of healthy bone marrow donors. Germline V lookup: CDR1 MNHEY, CDR2 SMNVEV (reference sequence). The V and J ends lost 4 bases and 3 bases, in that order; junction bases with no gene match: 2. This CDR3 contains 13 residues. 60 Vbeta and 13 Jbeta primers were used in PCR. TCRdb's copy holds only in-frame clones and misses some; the assay was immunoSEQ multiplex PCR. The sample includes under 200,000 clones, over 65% of them seen just once. About this clone: Its target is not known.

Sequencing was done on a sample of PBMCs. V gene TRBV27 combines with J gene TRBJ2-7; 8 bases map to TRBD2. The receptor was isolated from a woman aged 40 to 55 in good health and CMV-seropositive. CDR3 amino acids: CASSSTSGYEQYF. Written as DNA, the CDR3 is TGTGCCAGCAGTTCCACTAGCGGCTACGAGCAGTACTTC.